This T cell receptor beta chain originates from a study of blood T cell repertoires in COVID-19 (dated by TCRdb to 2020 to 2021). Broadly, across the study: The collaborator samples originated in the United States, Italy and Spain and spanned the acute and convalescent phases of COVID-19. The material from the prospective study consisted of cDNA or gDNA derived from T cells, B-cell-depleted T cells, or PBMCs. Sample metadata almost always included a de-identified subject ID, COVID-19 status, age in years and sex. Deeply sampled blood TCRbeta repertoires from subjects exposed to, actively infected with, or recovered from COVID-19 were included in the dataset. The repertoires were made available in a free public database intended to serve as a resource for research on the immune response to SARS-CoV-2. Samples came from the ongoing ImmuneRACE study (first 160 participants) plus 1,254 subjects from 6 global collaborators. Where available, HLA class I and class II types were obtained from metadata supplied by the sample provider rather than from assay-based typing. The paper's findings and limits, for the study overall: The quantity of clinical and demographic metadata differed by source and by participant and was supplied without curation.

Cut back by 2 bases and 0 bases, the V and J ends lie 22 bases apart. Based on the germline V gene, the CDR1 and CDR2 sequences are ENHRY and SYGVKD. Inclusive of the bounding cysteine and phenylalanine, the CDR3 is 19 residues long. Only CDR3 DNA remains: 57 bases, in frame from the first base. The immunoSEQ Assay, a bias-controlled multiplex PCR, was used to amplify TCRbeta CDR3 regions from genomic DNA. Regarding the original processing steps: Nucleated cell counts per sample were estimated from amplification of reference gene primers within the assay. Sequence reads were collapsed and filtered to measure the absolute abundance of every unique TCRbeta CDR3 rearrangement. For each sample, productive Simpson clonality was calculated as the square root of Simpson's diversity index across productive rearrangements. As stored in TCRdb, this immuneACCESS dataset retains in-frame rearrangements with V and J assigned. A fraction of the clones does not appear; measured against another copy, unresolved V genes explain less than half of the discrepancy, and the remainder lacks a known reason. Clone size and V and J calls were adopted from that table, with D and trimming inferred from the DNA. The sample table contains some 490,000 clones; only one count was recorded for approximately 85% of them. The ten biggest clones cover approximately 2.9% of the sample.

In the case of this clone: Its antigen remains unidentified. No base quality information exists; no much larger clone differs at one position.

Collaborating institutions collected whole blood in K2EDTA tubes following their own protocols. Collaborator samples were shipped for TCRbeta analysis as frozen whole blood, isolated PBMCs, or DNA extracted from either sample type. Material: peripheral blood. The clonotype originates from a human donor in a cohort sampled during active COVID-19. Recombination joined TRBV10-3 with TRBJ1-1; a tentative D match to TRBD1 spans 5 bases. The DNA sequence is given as TGTGCCATCAGTGAGCTCTTAGGGAAGCAGGGCGTTATGAACACTGAAGCTTTCTTT. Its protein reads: CAISELLGKQGVMNTEAFF.